This passage covers 29 T cell receptor beta chains from one sample sequenced in a study of blood T cells in healthy people across ages (dated by TCRdb to the mid-2010s). The library came from 5' RACE. Sequencing was performed on an Illumina HiSeq 2500. A second roughly 6 to 12 cycle PCR used a sample-barcoded 5' primer and a J-beta primer mix. TCRdb cleaned the public reads at Q25 with fastp, built clones with MiXCR and kept in-frame beta chains. Rows with a matching CDR3 protein are joined into one entry that keeps the most common DNA and genes. This sample comprises some 930,000 distinct CDR3 sequences, 25% to 30% of them detected only once. The top ten clones comprise 9.5% to 13% of the sample. This same sample was also part of a study on T cells of mothers and their children.

The source material was blood. Receptor source: a woman aged 40 to 55 in good health.

This clonotype is a singleton in its sample. This may be a read error, as it is one base from a much larger clone. The DNA for the CDR3 is TGTGCCAGCAGTTTTGCAGGGCGGGCGAACACTGAAGCTTTCTTT. This sequence encodes CASSFAGRANTEAFF. V usage is TRBV12-3 or TRBV12-4 and J usage is TRBJ1-1, with D perhaps matching TRBD1 (5 bases). V lost 3 bases, J lost 1 base, and 12 bases lay in between. The CDR3 extends over 15 amino acids.

V usage is TRBV5-4 and J usage is TRBJ2-3; D is possibly TRBD1 or TRBD2 (5 bases each). This CDR3 contains 15 residues. Trimming took 5 bases from V and 1 from J, leaving 14 bases between them. CDR1 and CDR2 (germline): SGHNT, YYREEE (reference sequence). The CDR3 loop is CASSFRQGGTDTQYF. For the CDR3, the DNA is TGTGCCAGCAGTTTTAGGCAGGGAGGCACAGATACGCAGTATTTT.

This clonotype was counted at least ten times. The V gene is TRBV20-1, the J gene TRBJ2-1; 7 positions agree with TRBD2. Per germline, CDR1 DFQATT and CDR2 SNEGSKA (reference sequence). J was trimmed by 11 bases and V by 6 bases; bases with no gene match: 7. This CDR3 has 11 amino acids. CDR3 loop: CSAAHGGKQFF. The CDR3 DNA sequence: TGCAGTGCAGCGCACGGGGGGAAGCAGTTCTTC.

V usage is TRBV12-3 or TRBV12-4 and J usage is TRBJ1-2; D is ambiguous. This CDR3 is 15 amino acids long. V gave up 10 bases and J gave up 6 bases, with 24 bases separating them. In DNA, the CDR3 is TGTGCCACCAAAAACTTAGGACGGTCCCCTGATGGCTACACCTTC. It is translated as CATKNLGRSPDGYTF.

This chain links TRBV7-2 with TRBJ2-1; D not resolved. This CDR3 comprises 17 residues. V was pared by 2 bases and J by 0 bases, with 14 bases between. Germline CDR1 reads SGHTA; CDR2 reads FQGNSA. CDR3 nucleotides: TGTGCCAGCAGCTTACATATTAGCCGGAGCTCCTACAATGAGCAGTTCTTC. Translating gives CASSLHISRSSYNEQFF.

This clonotype is a singleton in its sample. The junction shows a germline mismatch at one end, possibly a read error. The V call is TRBV3-1, the J call TRBJ2-7, with 8 bases that match TRBD1. CDR3 length: 13 residues. The germline CDR1 and CDR2 sequences are LGHDT and YNNKEL (reference sequence). As DNA, the CDR3 is TGTGTCAGCAGCCTCGGACAGGGTTCCGAGCAGTACTTC. Translation gives CVSSLGQGSEQYF.

This chain uses TRBV2 with TRBJ2-6; D could derive from TRBD1 or TRBD2 (5 bases each). The CDR3 is 20 amino acids. The germline gives CDR1 SNHLY, CDR2 FYNNEI. V was clipped by 1 base and J by 3 bases, with 22 bases between them. CDR3 DNA sequence: TGTGCCAGCAGTGAAGAGAGTAGGAGCACGGGACCCTTTGGGGCCAACGTCCTGACTTTC. Its translation is CASSEESRSTGPFGANVLTF.

CDR3 residues: CASSPYLAGGGEQFF. CDR3 DNA sequence: TGTGCCAGCAGCCCCTACCTAGCGGGAGGTGGAGAGCAGTTCTTC. The J gene is TRBJ2-1, the V gene TRBV12-3 or TRBV12-4; 11 bases match TRBD2. Trimming took 6 bases from V and 10 from J; bases not matched to a gene: 11. The CDR3 sequence is 15 residues long.

The chain joins TRBV27 to TRBJ1-1; no reliable D call. The ends were cut back, 1 base at V and 6 bases at J, with 6 bases in the middle. This CDR3 is built from 12 residues. CDR1 and CDR2 (germline): MNHEY, SMNVEV (reference sequence). CDR3 protein: CASSLWGAEAFF. In nucleotides, the CDR3 is TGTGCCAGCAGTTTATGGGGTGCTGAAGCTTTCTTT.

The chain carries TRBV10-3 and TRBJ1-1; 7 bases fit TRBD1. CDR3 length equals 15 residues. Germline values: CDR1 ENHRY, CDR2 SYGVKD. V shed 3 bases and J 1 base; nucleotides not matched to a gene: 5. The CDR3 DNA reads TGTGCCATCAGTGACCCCGGACAGGAGAACACTGAAGCTTTCTTT. Its translation is CAISDPGQENTEAFF.

This clonotype was counted a few times. This sequence joins TRBV7-3 and TRBJ2-6; D perhaps matches TRBD1 (6 bases). The germline gives CDR1 SGHTA, CDR2 FQGTGA. The V end was cut by 6 bases, the J end by 0 bases, with 12 bases between. The CDR3 contains 16 residues. The CDR3 loop is CASRPPGDSGANVLTF. CDR3 nucleotides: TGTGCCAGCAGACCTCCAGGGGACTCTGGGGCCAACGTCCTGACTTTC.

This clonotype was counted at least ten times. The V gene is TRBV12-3 or TRBV12-4, the J gene TRBJ2-7; D call uncertain. V shed 5 bases and J shed 2 bases, with 13 bases lying between them. There are 14 residues in the CDR3. The CDR3 loop is CASSTDGLTYEQYF. The CDR3 region has the DNA TGTGCCAGCAGTACGGACGGTCTAACCTACGAGCAGTACTTC.

This chain uses TRBV9 with TRBJ2-3, with TRBD1 identical over 12 bases. Germline CDR1 SGDLS, CDR2 YYNGEE. V dropped 4 bases and J dropped 5; count of bases not matched to a gene: 8. The CDR3 totals 16 residues. CDR3 in amino acids: CASSTHGTGGRDTQYF. CDR3 in DNA: TGTGCCAGCAGCACCCACGGGACAGGGGGCAGAGATACGCAGTATTTT.

The chain employs TRBV27 and TRBJ1-1; a possible D gene is TRBD1 (5 bases). V was cut by 0 bases and J by 1 base, with 15 bases left in between. The CDR3 runs to 17 residues. Germline V gene sequence: CDR1 MNHEY, CDR2 SMNVEV (reference sequence). CDR3 in DNA: TGTGCCAGCAGTTTATCCCTGACAGAGGTATCGAACACTGAAGCTTTCTTT. This gives the protein CASSLSLTEVSNTEAFF.

A few counts support this clonotype. This chain uses TRBV6-5 with TRBJ2-3; maybe TRBD2 (6 bases). V lost 5 bases and J lost 1, with 10 bases in between. Per the germline V gene, CDR1 is MNHEY and CDR2 is SVGAGI. The CDR3 is 14 residues long. CDR3 protein: CASSGRPGTDTQYF. In DNA form, the CDR3 reads TGTGCCAGCAGTGGGAGGCCGGGCACAGATACGCAGTATTTT.

The V and J genes are TRBV2 and TRBJ1-5, with D possibly TRBD1 on 5 matching bases. The V gene lost 4 bases and the J gene lost 3 bases, with 10 bases spanning the gap. The CDR3 consists of 14 residues. CDR1 SNHLY and CDR2 FYNNEI come from the germline V gene. This CDR3 is CASSVGGYNQPQHF. The DNA of the CDR3 is TGTGCCAGCAGTGTGGGGGGATACAATCAGCCCCAGCATTTT.

This chain joins TRBV9 and TRBJ2-3; D remains ambiguous. Germline V gene sequence: CDR1 SGDLS, CDR2 YYNGEE. The ends were cut back, 4 bases at V and 5 bases at J, with 17 bases in the middle. The CDR3 runs to 15 residues. CDR3 residues: CASSPEGIARDTQYF. Here the CDR3 DNA reads TGTGCCAGCAGCCCCGAAGGGATAGCTAGAGATACGCAGTATTTT.

This rearrangement joins TRBV6-6 to TRBJ1-1; 8 bases are shared with TRBD1. The germline CDR1 and CDR2 sequences are MNHNY and SVGAGI (reference sequence). The V and J ends lost 0 bases and 4 bases, in that order; junction bases with no gene match: 7. CDR3 length: 16 amino acids. In DNA, the CDR3 is TGTGCCAGCAGTTACTCTATAGCAGGGGGCTCCACTGAAGCTTTCTTT. Protein product: CASSYSIAGGSTEAFF.

About this clonotype itself: A read error may produce the germline difference seen at one junction end. The chain has TRBV6-5 and TRBJ1-1; tentatively, D is TRBD1 (6 bases). CDR3 length: 16 residues. CDR1 and CDR2 from the germline V gene are MNHEY and SVGAGI. The CDR3 is CASSYSGGPMNTETFF. The CDR3 nucleotides read TGTGCCAGCAGTTACTCGGGGGGGCCTATGAACACTGAAACTTTCTTT.

The chain employs TRBV20-1 and TRBJ2-5; 7 nucleotides line up with TRBD2. With 7 bases clipped from V and 5 bases from J, the junction kept 16 bases outside the gene matches. Germline V gives CDR1 DFQATT, CDR2 SNEGSKA (reference sequence). The CDR3 loop spans 15 amino acids. CDR3 in amino acids: CSVQTRLASGETQYF. In DNA form, the CDR3 reads TGCAGTGTGCAAACCAGACTAGCCTCCGGGGAGACCCAGTACTTC.

This clonotype was counted at least ten times. The rearrangement joins TRBV11-2 to TRBJ2-7, with D possibly called TRBD1 or TRBD2 (5 bases each). CDR1 SGHAT and CDR2 FQNNGV come from the germline V gene. The CDR3 is made up of 13 amino acids. Trimming pared 7 bases from V and 4 bases from J, leaving 14 bases between. The CDR3 sequence: CASIGAFAYEQYF. DNA of the CDR3: TGTGCCAGCATCGGGGCATTTGCATACGAGCAGTACTTC.

This clonotype appeared a few times. CDR3 in DNA: TGTGCCAGCAGTTTCGTTGGAGGGAGTGGCTACACCTTC. It codes for CASSFVGGSGYTF. The rearrangement links TRBV28 to TRBJ1-2; D is undetermined. The V gene's germline CDR1 is MDHEN and CDR2 SYDVKM. V was trimmed by 3 bases and J by 7 bases, leaving 12 bases between them. The CDR3 is 13 amino acids.

This clonotype was counted between two and nine times. The chain employs TRBV11-1 and TRBJ2-1; TRBD1 is a possible D gene (6 bases). Germline CDR1 is SGHAT and CDR2 is FQDESV (reference sequence). This CDR3 has 16 amino acids. V lost 1 base to trimming and J lost 3 bases, with 13 bases between them. CDR3 sequence: CASSLVLGANYNEQFF. The CDR3 region has the DNA TGTGCCAGCAGCTTAGTCTTGGGGGCTAACTACAATGAGCAGTTCTTC.

The V gene is TRBV4-3, the J gene TRBJ1-2, with 7 bases identical to TRBD1. Germline V lookup: CDR1 LGHNA, CDR2 YSLEER. V dropped 5 bases and J dropped 1; count of bases not matched to a gene: 13. The CDR3 consists of 17 residues. In nucleotides, the CDR3 is TGCGCCAGCAGCTACTCTCCAGGGGGTTTTGGTAACTATGGCTACACCTTC. It encodes CASSYSPGGFGNYGYTF.

In its sample, this clonotype was seen many times. CDR3 nucleotide sequence: TGTGCCAGCAGCCAAGATCTAGACTTTCGGACCTACGAGCAGTACTTC. Its protein is CASSQDLDFRTYEQYF. The chain carries TRBV4-2 and TRBJ2-7; D gene uncertain. The CDR3 length is 16 residues. With 0 bases removed from V and 2 bases from J, the gap between germline ends came to 14 bases. CDR1 LGHNA and CDR2 YNFKEQ come from the germline V gene.

Only a few counts were recorded for this clonotype. The genes are TRBV6-2 or TRBV6-3 and TRBJ2-5, with D possibly TRBD1 on 5 matching bases. Germline CDR1 MNHEY, CDR2 SVGEGT. This CDR3 has 15 amino acids. The V end lost 6 bases, the J end lost 5 bases, and 19 bases lay between the germline ends. As DNA, the CDR3 is TGTGCCAGCAGGGATCTTAGGGGCGCGAGTGAGACCCAGTACTTC. It encodes CASRDLRGASETQYF.

The V call is TRBV2, the J call TRBJ2-4, with D perhaps assigned TRBD1 or TRBD2 (7 bases each). V lost 6 bases, J lost 13 bases, and 22 bases lay in between. CDR1 is SNHLY, CDR2 FYNNEI, per germline. The CDR3 is made up of 14 amino acids. As DNA, the CDR3 is TGTGCCAGCAGAGCAGGGGGGGGATACAATGAGCAGTACTTC. Protein sequence: CASRAGGGYNEQYF.

This clonotype came up many times. This rearrangement joins TRBV15 to TRBJ2-7; weak D call: TRBD1 (6 bases). This CDR3 spans 14 amino acids. V was clipped by 3 bases and J by 5 bases, with 14 bases between them. Germline CDR1 LNHNV, CDR2 YYDKDF (reference sequence). The CDR3 nucleotides are TGTGCCACCAGCAGGGGCGTCGAGGGGGACGAGCAGTACTTC. Translating gives CATSRGVEGDEQYF.

The gene calls are TRBV10-2 and TRBJ1-1; D unclear. CDR3 length: 14 amino acids. Germline CDR1 reads WSHSY; CDR2 reads SAAADI. V gave up 4 bases and J gave up 0 bases, with 9 bases separating them. The CDR3: CASSVEQMNTEAFF. Here the CDR3 DNA reads TGCGCCAGCAGTGTAGAACAGATGAACACTGAAGCTTTCTTT.